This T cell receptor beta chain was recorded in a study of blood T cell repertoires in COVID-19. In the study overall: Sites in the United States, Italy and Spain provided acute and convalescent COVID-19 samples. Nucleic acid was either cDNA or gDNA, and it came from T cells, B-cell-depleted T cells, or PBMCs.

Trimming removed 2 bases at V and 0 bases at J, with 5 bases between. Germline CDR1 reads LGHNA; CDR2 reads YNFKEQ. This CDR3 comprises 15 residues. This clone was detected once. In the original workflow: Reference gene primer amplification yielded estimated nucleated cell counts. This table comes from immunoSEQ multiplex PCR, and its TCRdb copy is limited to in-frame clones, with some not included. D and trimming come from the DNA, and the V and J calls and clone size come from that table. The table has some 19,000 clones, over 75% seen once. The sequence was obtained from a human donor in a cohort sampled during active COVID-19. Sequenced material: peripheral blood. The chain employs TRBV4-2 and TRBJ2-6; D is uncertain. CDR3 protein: CASSQTHSGANVLTF. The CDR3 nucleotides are TGTGCCAGCAGCCAAACACACTCTGGGGCCAACGTCCTGACTTTC.